These T cell receptor beta chains were read from a single sample in a study of molecular identifiers for immune sequencing clone quantification. TCRdb reanalysed the PCR reads using MiXCR and keeps one entry per CDR3 protein. This table has around 320,000 distinct CDR3 sequences, about a quarter appearing once. The sequenced material came from naive CD8+ T cells from blood, with Jurkat cell RNA spiked in. These receptors were collected from a human donor in good health. Some libraries in this study had Jurkat cell RNA spiked in. Both conserved end residues are part of each CDR3. D genes are given only for firm matches. Some rows mark clone size as missing; the rest say once, few, many or name a class of expanded clone.

>few|TRBV15|TRBJ2-1|.
CATRRDGGEQFF
TGTGCCACTCGCAGGGATGGAGGAGAGCAGTTCTTC
>.|TRBV20-1|TRBJ2-7|TRBD2
CSALDSGRDYEQYF
TGCAGTGCCCTTGATAGCGGGAGGGATTACGAGCAGTACTTC
>many|TRBV11-2|TRBJ1-2|.
CASSLLGAGYTF
TGTGCCAGCAGCTTACTGGGGGCTGGCTACACCTTC
>.|TRBV7-9|TRBJ1-5|TRBD1
CASSLAGAQGGNQPQHF
TGTGCCAGCAGCTTAGCTGGGGCGCAGGGGGGGAATCAGCCCCAGCATTTT
>many|TRBV14|TRBJ2-5|TRBD2
CASCGLAGGPETQYF
TGTGCCAGCTGCGGACTAGCGGGAGGGCCGGAGACCCAGTACTTC
>many|TRBV11-2|TRBJ2-5|.
CASSSWASQETQYF
TGTGCCAGCAGCTCGTGGGCCTCCCAAGAGACCCAGTACTTC
>.|TRBV4-1|TRBJ1-5|.
CASSQDLFGEQPQHF
TGCGCCAGCAGCCAAGATCTCTTCGGGGAGCAGCCCCAGCATTTT
>many|TRBV2|TRBJ2-3|TRBD1
CASGQGTITDTQYF
TGTGCCAGTGGACAGGGGACGATCACAGATACGCAGTATTTT
>few|TRBV27|TRBJ2-3|TRBD2
CASSLLAGVLDTQYF
TGTGCCAGCAGTTTGTTAGCGGGAGTGCTGGATACGCAGTATTTT
>.|TRBV4-3|TRBJ1-1|.
CASSQDRTYMNTAAFF
TGCGCCAGCAGCCAAGATCGGACTTACATGAACACTGCAGCTTTCTTT
>few|TRBV7-9|TRBJ2-1|TRBD1
CASSDRDRGIYNEQFF
TGTGCCAGCAGCGACCGGGACAGGGGGATCTACAATGAGCAGTTCTTC
>.|TRBV7-9|TRBJ1-1|.
CASSLDGALENTEAFF
TGTGCCAGCAGCTTAGATGGGGCACTGGAGAACACTGAAGCTTTCTTT
>.|TRBV29-1|TRBJ2-6|.
CSVVGSGAPVLPF
.
>many|TRBV29-1|TRBJ2-1|.
CSVEAGDRPLGYNEQFF
TGCAGCGTAGAAGCTGGTGACAGGCCCCTAGGATACAATGAGCAGTTCTTC
>.|TRBV11-2|TRBJ2-7|.
CASSSPVSGIPYEQYF
TGTGCCAGCAGCTCCCCGGTTTCGGGAATCCCCTACGAGCAGTACTTC
>.|TRBV7-6|TRBJ2-3|.
CASSLATERTDTQYF
TGTGCCAGCAGCTTAGCAACGGAACGCACAGATACGCAGTATTTT
>.|TRBV6-5|TRBJ1-1|TRBD1
CAGSPGTGYTEAFF
TGTGCCGGCAGTCCCGGGACAGGGTACACTGAAGCTTTCTTT
>few|TRBV30|TRBJ2-7|TRBD1
CAWSAGQGTYEQYF
TGTGCCTGGAGTGCGGGACAGGGTACTTACGAGCAGTACTTC
>.|TRBV7-9|TRBJ2-7|TRBD1
CASSSLGTGGGEQYF
TGTGCCAGCAGCTCCCTCGGGACAGGGGGGGGCGAGCAGTACTTC
>.|TRBV5-1|TRBJ1-4|TRBD1
CASSLGDSSNGKLFF
TGCGCCAGCAGCCTAGGGGACAGCAGCAATGGAAAACTGTTTTTT
>many|TRBV7-9|TRBJ1-2|.
CASTTAGAGYTF
TGTGCCAGCACCACAGCAGGGGCTGGCTACACCTTC
>many|TRBV29-1|TRBJ1-1|.
CSVDSMNTEAFF
TGCAGCGTTGACAGCATGAACACTGAAGCTTTCTTT
>few|TRBV12-3/TRBV12-4|TRBJ1-1|.
CASSEGSSTEAFF
TGTGCCAGCTCAGAGGGTTCGAGCACTGAAGCTTTCTTT
>many|TRBV29-1|TRBJ2-3|.
CSVSGLTYTDTQYF
TGCAGCGTTTCGGGTCTAACTTACACAGATACGCAGTATTTT
>many|TRBV28|TRBJ2-5|.
CASTLQGMETQYF
TGTGCCAGCACCCTTCAGGGGATGGAGACCCAGTACTTC
>many|TRBV28|TRBJ2-3|TRBD1
CASSSRTGQYTDTQYF
TGTGCCAGCAGTTCCCGGACAGGGCAGTACACAGATACGCAGTATTTT
>.|TRBV4-1|TRBJ2-3|.
CASSQDGPPGDTQYF
TGCGCCAGCAGCCAAGATGGGCCCCCCGGGGATACGCAGTATTTT
>many|TRBV7-9|TRBJ1-1|.
CASSLENTEAFF
TGTGCCAGCAGCCTCGAGAACACTGAAGCTTTCTTT
>many|TRBV4-1|TRBJ2-1|.
CASSPLGYNEQFF
TGCGCCAGCAGCCCACTAGGGTACAATGAGCAGTTCTTC
>many|TRBV6-1|TRBJ2-5|TRBD1
CASSGSVTTGPKETQYF
TGTGCCAGCAGTGGCTCGGTTACGACAGGGCCGAAAGAGACCCAGTACTTC